The 30 T cell receptor beta chains below all came from one sample that was sequenced in a study of blood T cell repertoires in COVID-19. Profiling relied on immunoSEQ multiplex PCR, and the TCRdb table lists in-frame clones only, not all of them. The top ten clones hold just under 4% of a sample with almost 350,000 clones, approximately 89% of them seen once. The sequencing input was peripheral blood. The receptor set was obtained from a woman in her fifties or sixties with COVID-19, enrolled during active disease.

The chain is built from TRBV6-5 and TRBJ2-7; the D gene is possibly TRBD1 (6 bases). V was cut by 4 bases and J by 4 bases, with 20 bases left in between. CDR3 size: 16 residues. Germline V gene data show CDR1 as MNHEY and CDR2 as SVGAGI. In nucleotides, the CDR3 is TGTGCCAGCAGTTCCCATTCGCAGGGGAATCCTTACGAGCAGTACTTC. Translated, it gives CASSSHSQGNPYEQYF.

The chain uses TRBV9 and TRBJ2-3; the D gene is possibly TRBD2 (6 bases). The V and J ends lost 4 bases and 2 bases respectively, with 11 bases between them. Per the germline V gene, CDR1 is SGDLS and CDR2 is YYNGEE. CDR3 length equals 14 residues. CDR3 loop: CASSPQRVTDTQYF. The DNA of the CDR3 is TGTGCCAGCAGCCCCCAGCGGGTCACAGATACGCAGTATTTT.

The chain couples TRBV7-8 to TRBJ2-1; 7 bases line up with TRBD2. After removal of 5 bases from V and 5 bases from J, the junction contained 9 bases not matched to a gene. The CDR3 runs to 15 residues. Germline CDR1 reads SGHVS; CDR2 reads FQNEAQ. The CDR3 here is CASSRTSAGNNEQFF. CDR3 coding DNA: TGTGCCAGCAGCCGAACTAGCGCTGGGAACAATGAGCAGTTCTTC.

J is TRBJ1-3 and V is TRBV3-1 (or the pseudogene TRBV3-2), with D perhaps TRBD1 (5 bases). CDR1 and CDR2 (germline): LGHDT, YNNKEL (reference sequence). Trimming took 0 bases from V and 3 from J, leaving 15 bases between them. The CDR3 has 17 amino acids. This CDR3 is CASSQEVPGAGGNTIYF. CDR3 nucleotide sequence: TGTGCCAGCAGCCAAGAAGTTCCTGGGGCCGGTGGAAACACCATATATTTT.

The chain has TRBV11-3 and TRBJ1-5; D might be TRBD1 (6 bases). The CDR3 sequence is 16 residues long. CDR1 is SGHNT and CDR2 is YENEEA in the germline V gene. Trimming removed 1 base from V and 5 bases from J, with 15 bases in between. This CDR3 reads CASSLALQGKDQPQHF. In DNA form, the CDR3 reads TGTGCCAGCAGCTTAGCTCTACAGGGAAAGGATCAGCCCCAGCATTTT.

V and J are TRBV5-4 and TRBJ1-2; D not resolved. The CDR3 contains 14 residues. The V end lost 2 bases, the J end lost 2 bases, and 10 bases lay between the germline ends. Per germline, CDR1 SGHNT and CDR2 YYREEE (reference sequence). In nucleotides, the CDR3 is TGTGCCAGCAGCTTCGGTTCACCAAACTATGGCTACACCTTC. This codes for CASSFGSPNYGYTF.

This clone was seen only once. This chain connects TRBV19 to TRBJ1-2; TRBD1 matches 9 bases. This CDR3 comprises 15 residues. The V gene end was trimmed by 5 bases and the J gene end by 3 bases; junction bases not matched to a gene: 7. Germline assignment: CDR1 LNHDA and CDR2 SQIVND (reference sequence). DNA of the CDR3: TGTGCCAGTAGTTCAAACAGGGGGCACGACTATGGCTACACCTTC. Amino acid sequence: CASSSNRGHDYGYTF.

This clone has only a few counts. Other nucleotide sequences in the sample specify the same CDR3. The chain employs TRBV28 and TRBJ1-1, with 7 nucleotides matching TRBD1. J gave up 5 bases and V 4 bases, and 1 base lay outside the gene matches. Germline CDR1 and CDR2: MDHEN and SYDVKM. CDR3 size: 12 residues. The CDR3 DNA reads as TGTGCCAGCAGTTCAGGGGGAACTGAAGCTTTCTTT. Amino acid sequence: CASSSGGTEAFF.

The J gene is TRBJ1-1, the V gene TRBV7-9, with 9 nucleotides matching TRBD1. This CDR3 has 14 residues. The V and J ends lost 4 bases and 5 bases, in that order; junction bases with no gene match: 5. Germline CDR1 SEHNR, CDR2 FQNEAQ (reference sequence). The CDR3 DNA sequence: TGTGCCAGCAGCTCGACAGGGGGAGGGACTGAAGCTTTCTTT. It is translated as CASSSTGGGTEAFF.

The J gene is TRBJ1-5, the V gene TRBV7-9, with D possibly being TRBD1 (6 bases). CDR1 is SEHNR and CDR2 is FQNEAQ in the germline V gene (reference sequence). V was clipped by 1 base and J by 0 bases, with 10 bases between them. The CDR3 is made up of 16 amino acids. The CDR3: CASSLVGGLSNQPQHF. CDR3 nucleotides: TGTGCCAGCAGCTTAGTCGGGGGGCTTAGCAATCAGCCCCAGCATTTT. Full variable domain (remainder filled in from reference TRBV7-9 and TRBJ1-5): DTGVSQNPRHKITKRGQNVTFRCDPISEHNRLYWYRQTLGQGPEFLTYFQNEAQLEKSRLLSDRFSAERPKGSFSTLEIQRTEQGDSAMYLCASSLVGGLSNQPQHFGDGTRLSIL.

CDR3 sequence: CASSLDRGLKNTEAFF. CDR3 sequence (DNA): TGTGCCAGCAGCTTAGACAGGGGGCTTAAGAACACTGAAGCTTTCTTT. This chain connects TRBV5-4 to TRBJ1-1; 10 bases map to TRBD1. Trimming cost V 2 bases and J 1 base; bases outside gene matches: 5. Germline lookup yields CDR1 SGHNT and CDR2 YYREEE (reference sequence). The CDR3 contains 16 residues.

This clone was seen a handful of times. The J gene is TRBJ2-7, the V gene TRBV7-2, with 9 bases that match TRBD1. J lost 3 bases, V lost 4 bases, and 7 bases had no gene match. There are 15 residues in the CDR3. Looked up from germline, CDR1 is SGHTA and CDR2 is FQGNSA. The CDR3 nucleotides read TGTGCCAGCAGCTCAAGACAGGGGGGGATCTACGAGCAGTACTTC. Protein product: CASSSRQGGIYEQYF.

The CDR3 sequence is CASSPDRGNGYGYTF. For the CDR3, the DNA is TGTGCCAGCAGCCCTGACAGGGGCAACGGGTATGGCTACACCTTC. The rearrangement uses TRBV7-8 and TRBJ1-2, with TRBD1 matching 8 bases. There are 15 residues in the CDR3. Germline trimming cut 5 bases from V and 5 bases from J; bases unmatched to any gene: 10. CDR1 is SGHVS, CDR2 FQNEAQ, per germline. Based on the CDR3 plus reference TRBV7-8 and TRBJ1-2, the full variable domain is GAGVSQSPRYKVAKRGQDVALRCDPISGHVSLFWYQQALGQGPEFLTYFQNEAQLDKSGLPSDRFFAERPEGSVSTLKIQRTQQEDSAVYLCASSPDRGNGYGYTFGSGTRLTVV.

This clone turned up a few times. The V gene is TRBV2, the J gene TRBJ1-6, with 8 positions matching TRBD1. This CDR3 is 14 amino acids long. CDR1 SNHLY and CDR2 FYNNEI come from the germline V gene. V dropped 9 bases and J dropped 2; count of bases not matched to a gene: 3. The CDR3 DNA is TGTGCCAGTCGACAGGGGACCTATAATTCACCCCTCCACTTT. Translation gives CASRQGTYNSPLHF. Full variable domain (outside the CDR3, taken from reference TRBV2 and TRBJ1-6): EPEVTQTPSHQVTQMGQEVILRCVPISNHLYFYWYRQILGQKVEFLVSFYNNEISEKSEIFDDQFSVERPDGSNFTLKIRSTKLEDSAMYFCASRQGTYNSPLHFGNGTRLTVT.

This clone was observed a handful of times. This chain connects TRBV7-9 to TRBJ1-3; tentatively, D is TRBD1 (5 bases). In germline, CDR1 is SEHNR, CDR2 FQNEAQ (reference sequence). This CDR3 is 14 amino acids long. V shed 6 bases and J shed 0 bases, with 9 bases lying between them. The chain's CDR3 is CASRTDFSGNTIYF. The CDR3 region has the DNA TGTGCCAGCAGGACAGACTTCTCTGGAAACACCATATATTTT.

The CDR3 loop reads CAISDGREYYGYTF. Here the CDR3 DNA reads TGTGCCATCAGTGATGGCAGGGAATACTATGGCTACACCTTC. The chain recombines TRBV10-3 with TRBJ1-2; possible D gene TRBD1, 5 bases. This CDR3 has 14 residues. Trimming left V 3 bases short and J 3 bases short, with 11 bases between. Per the germline V gene, CDR1 is ENHRY and CDR2 is SYGVKD.

The chain combines TRBV11-2 with TRBJ1-1; 7 positions match TRBD1. CDR3 length: 13 amino acids. Germline loops: CDR1 SGHAT, CDR2 FQNNGV. Losses at the gene ends were 4 bases for V and 4 bases for J; bases not matched to a gene: 3. The CDR3 DNA reads TGTGCCAGCAGCTCACAGGGGACCACTGAAGCTTTCTTT. This encodes CASSSQGTTEAFF.

The chain joins TRBV6-6 to TRBJ2-2; 8 bases match TRBD1. V dropped 5 bases and J dropped 6; count of bases not matched to a gene: 5. The germline V gene encodes CDR1 MNHNY and CDR2 SVGAGI (reference sequence). The CDR3 is 14 amino acids. CDR3 region: CASSGNRGAGELFF. The CDR3 region has the DNA TGTGCCAGCAGTGGCAACAGGGGGGCCGGGGAGCTGTTTTTT.

The chain combines TRBV7-2 with TRBJ1-3; 7 positions match TRBD1. V shed 5 bases and J 7 bases; nucleotides not matched to a gene: 11. CDR3 length: 15 amino acids. CDR1 SGHTA and CDR2 FQGNSA come from the germline V gene. The CDR3 region has the DNA TGTGCCAGCAGCCTACAACAGGGGCTGCAGAACACCATATATTTT. It translates to CASSLQQGLQNTIYF. Full variable domain (rest looked up from reference TRBV7-2 and TRBJ1-3): GAGVSQSPSNKVTEKGKDVELRCDPISGHTALYWYRQSLGQGLEFLIYFQGNSAPDKSGLPSDRFSAERTGGSVSTLTIQRTQQEDSAVYLCASSLQQGLQNTIYFGEGSWLTVV.

The V call is TRBV16, the J call TRBJ1-2; D may be TRBD1 (6 bases). CDR3 length equals 13 residues. The V gene's germline CDR1 is KGHSY and CDR2 FQNENV. V gave up 3 bases and J gave up 7 bases, with 12 bases separating them. This chain's CDR3 is CASSQLGHGGYTF. The CDR3 DNA reads as TGTGCCAGCAGCCAGTTGGGACATGGTGGCTACACCTTC.

The chain combines TRBV6-5 with TRBJ2-1; D not certain. CDR1 is MNHEY, CDR2 SVGAGI, per germline. This CDR3 region has 16 residues. Trimming pared 2 bases from V and 5 bases from J, leaving 16 bases between. CDR3 amino acids: CASSYERRFLHNEQFF. The CDR3 coding sequence is TGTGCCAGCAGTTACGAGAGGAGATTCCTTCACAATGAGCAGTTCTTC.

The V gene is TRBV19, the J gene TRBJ1-2, with D possibly TRBD1 on 5 matching bases. The V end lost 6 bases, the J end lost 4 bases, and 12 bases lay between the germline ends. This CDR3 has 13 amino acids. Germline lookup yields CDR1 LNHDA and CDR2 SQIVND (reference sequence). This chain's CDR3 is CASSRDSPYGYTF. CDR3 DNA: TGTGCCAGTAGCCGCGACAGTCCCTATGGCTACACCTTC.

The chain combines TRBV28 with TRBJ1-1, with D perhaps matching TRBD1 (6 bases). The V gene lost 4 bases and the J gene lost 0 bases, with 9 bases spanning the gap. The V gene's germline CDR1 is MDHEN and CDR2 SYDVKM. This CDR3 has 14 amino acids. The CDR3 sequence: CASSYRELNTEAFF. The CDR3 DNA reads as TGTGCCAGCAGTTACAGGGAGTTGAACACTGAAGCTTTCTTT.

J is TRBJ2-2 and V is TRBV6-6; D is possibly TRBD2 (6 bases). Germline V gene data show CDR1 as MNHNY and CDR2 as SVGAGI (reference sequence). The CDR3 contains 15 residues. Deletions cut 7 bases from V and 2 bases from J, with 14 bases between. The CDR3 DNA reads as TGTGCCAGCACCAAAGAGGGACTCAACACCGGGGAGCTGTTTTTT. This translates into CASTKEGLNTGELFF.

The rearrangement uses TRBV5-1 and TRBJ1-6; possibly TRBD1 for D (5 bases). Germline CDR1 is SGHRS and CDR2 is YFSETQ. This CDR3 region has 14 residues. Trimming stripped 4 bases from V and 10 bases from J, with 15 bases between. CDR3 sequence: CASSPEGERSPLHF. Written as DNA, the CDR3 is TGCGCCAGCAGCCCGGAAGGGGAAAGGTCACCCCTCCACTTT.

CDR3 sequence reads: CASSTFGQGGNQPQHF. The CDR3 DNA follows: TGTGCCAGCTCTACTTTTGGACAGGGAGGCAATCAGCCCCAGCATTTT. This sequence joins TRBV7-2 and TRBJ1-5; 8 nucleotides match TRBD1. Unmatched junction bases numbered 11, after V lost 8 bases and J lost 2 bases. This CDR3 has 16 residues. The germline gives CDR1 SGHTA, CDR2 FQGNSA.

The sample holds a few counts of this clone. The chain recombines TRBV9 with TRBJ1-6, with TRBD1 matching 7 bases. The V gene's germline CDR1 is SGDLS and CDR2 YYNGEE. The CDR3 loop spans 15 amino acids. The V segment lost 3 bases and the J segment 7 bases; nucleotides outside the gene matches: 7. Here the CDR3 reads CASSAKGQRNSPLHF. Written as DNA, the CDR3 is TGTGCCAGCAGCGCTAAGGGACAGAGAAATTCACCCCTCCACTTT.

The chain uses TRBV27 and TRBJ1-2; 11 bases align to TRBD1. This CDR3 is built from 16 residues. With V trimmed by 0 bases and J by 8 bases, 8 bases remained unmatched. Germline CDR1 is MNHEY and CDR2 is SMNVEV (reference sequence). CDR3 nucleotides: TGTGCCAGCAGTTTATCCCCGGGACAGGGGGTTTTAGGCTACACCTTC. Amino acids: CASSLSPGQGVLGYTF.

CDR3 sequence reads: CASSMTPPGYNEQFF. The CDR3 DNA reads as TGTGCCAGTAGTATGACCCCCCCGGGGTACAATGAGCAGTTCTTC. The J gene is TRBJ2-1, the V gene TRBV19; a weak D match, TRBD2 (5 bases). The CDR3 length is 15 residues. CDR1 is LNHDA and CDR2 is SQIVND in the germline V gene (reference sequence). The V gene lost 3 bases and the J gene lost 4 bases, with 13 bases spanning the gap.

This clone has ten or more counts. The V and J genes are TRBV3-1 (or the pseudogene TRBV3-2) and TRBJ2-5; 9 bases are shared with TRBD2. The CDR3 sequence is 15 residues long. The trim removed 4 bases at V and 1 base at J, leaving 4 bases unmatched. CDR1 is LGHDT, CDR2 YNNKEL, per germline (reference sequence). The CDR3 here is CASSRVAGAQETQYF. DNA of the CDR3: TGTGCCAGCAGCCGAGTAGCGGGGGCCCAAGAGACCCAGTACTTC.